The following is a T cell receptor beta chain sequence with its context. Its antigen is as yet unknown. It was by quantitative 5'-RACE with molecular barcodes that TCR beta libraries were made. TCRdb processed the 5' RACE reads anew with MiXCR; each CDR3 protein has one entry. The table shows 250,000 or so distinct CDR3 sequences, with 15% to 20% occurring only once. Trimming pared 2 bases from V and 8 bases from J, leaving 7 bases between. The CDR3 consists of 12 residues. CDR1 is LGHDT and CDR2 is YNNKEL in the germline V gene (reference sequence). The sample originates from a study of CD8 T cells in ankylosing spondylitis. Study conclusions and caveats: Blood of patients with ankylosing spondylitis appeared to be characterized by a TCR beta motif of eight highly homologous variants. Disease-linked clones had a CD8+ phenotype and relatively low frequency in peripheral blood. Matched ankylosing spondylitis synovial fluid reportedly showed significant enrichment of disease-linked clones.

The V call is TRBV3-1, the J call TRBJ2-1, with D hard to call. Input material: blood, either unsorted or a sorted T cell fraction (not recorded which). This TCR came from a male donor with ankylosing spondylitis or in good health (not recorded which). Here the CDR3 DNA reads TGTGCCAGCAGCCAACGGTGGGATGAGCAGTTCTTC. Residues: CASSQRWDEQFF.